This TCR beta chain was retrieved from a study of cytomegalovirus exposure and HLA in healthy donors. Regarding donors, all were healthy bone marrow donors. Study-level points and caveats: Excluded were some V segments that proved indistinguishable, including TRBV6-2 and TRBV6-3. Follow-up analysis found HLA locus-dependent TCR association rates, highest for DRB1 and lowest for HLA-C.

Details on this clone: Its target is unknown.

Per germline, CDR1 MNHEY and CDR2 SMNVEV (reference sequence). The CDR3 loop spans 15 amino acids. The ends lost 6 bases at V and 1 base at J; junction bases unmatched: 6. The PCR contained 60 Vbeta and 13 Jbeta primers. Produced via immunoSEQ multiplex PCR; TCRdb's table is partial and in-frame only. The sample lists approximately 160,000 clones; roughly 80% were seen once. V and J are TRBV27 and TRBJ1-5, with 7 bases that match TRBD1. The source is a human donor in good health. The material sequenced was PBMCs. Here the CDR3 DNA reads TGTGCCAGCAGCCCCGTGGGACAGAGCAATCAGCCCCAGCATTTT. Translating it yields CASSPVGQSNQPQHF.